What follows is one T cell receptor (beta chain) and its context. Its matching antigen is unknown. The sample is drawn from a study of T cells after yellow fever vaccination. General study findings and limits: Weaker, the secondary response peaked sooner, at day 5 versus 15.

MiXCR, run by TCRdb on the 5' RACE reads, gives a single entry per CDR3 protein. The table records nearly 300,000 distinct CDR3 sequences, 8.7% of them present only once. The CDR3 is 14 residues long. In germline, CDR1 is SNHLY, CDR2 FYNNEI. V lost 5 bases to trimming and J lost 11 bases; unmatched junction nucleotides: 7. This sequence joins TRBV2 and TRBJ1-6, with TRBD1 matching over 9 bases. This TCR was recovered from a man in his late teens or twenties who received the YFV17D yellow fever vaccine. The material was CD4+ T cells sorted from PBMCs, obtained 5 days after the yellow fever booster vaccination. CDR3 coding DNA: TGTGCCAGCAGTTGGGACAGGGTTGGCGCACCCCTCCACTTT. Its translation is CASSWDRVGAPLHF.